This T cell receptor beta chain is drawn from a study of cytomegalovirus exposure and HLA in healthy donors. On this clone: Its specificity is not known.

Overall study results and limits: TCR sequences were mostly rare, though some public TCRs occurred in many donors. Information on immune exposure was restricted to one variable (CMV serostatus). Common viral pathogens (according to a later analysis) appeared linked to several of the most significant clusters.

60 Vbeta and 13 Jbeta primers were used in PCR. Data came from immunoSEQ multiplex PCR; TCRdb stores just in-frame clones and leaves some out. The repertoire consists of under 200,000 clones, with over 75% occurring once and the leading ten covering under 0.6%. The CDR3 is 14 amino acids. Germline values: CDR1 KGHSH, CDR2 LQKENI. J lost 3 bases, V lost 0 bases, and 1 base had no gene match. The chain is built from TRBV18 and TRBJ1-2, with TRBD1 matching over 7 bases. Material: PBMCs. The source is a woman between 45 and 60 years old in good health and CMV-seronegative. CDR3 bases: TGTGCCAGCTCACCACCGCAGGGGGACTATGGCTACACCTTC. Translated: CASSPPQGDYGYTF.